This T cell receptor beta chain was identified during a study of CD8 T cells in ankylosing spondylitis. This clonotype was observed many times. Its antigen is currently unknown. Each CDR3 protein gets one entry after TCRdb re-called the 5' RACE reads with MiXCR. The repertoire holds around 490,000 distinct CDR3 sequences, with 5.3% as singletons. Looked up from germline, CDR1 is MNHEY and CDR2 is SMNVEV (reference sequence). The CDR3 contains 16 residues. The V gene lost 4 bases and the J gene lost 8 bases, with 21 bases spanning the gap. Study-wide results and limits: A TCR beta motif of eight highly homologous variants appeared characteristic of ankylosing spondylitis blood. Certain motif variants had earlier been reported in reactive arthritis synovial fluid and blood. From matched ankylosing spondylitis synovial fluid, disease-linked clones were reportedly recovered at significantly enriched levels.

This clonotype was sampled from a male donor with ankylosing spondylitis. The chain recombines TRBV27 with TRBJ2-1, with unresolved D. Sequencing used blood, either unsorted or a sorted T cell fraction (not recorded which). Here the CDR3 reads CASSYTTLKTSDEQFF. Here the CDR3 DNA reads TGTGCCAGCAGTTATACGACTCTAAAGACGTCGGATGAGCAGTTCTTC.